Listed below are T cell receptor beta chains from one sample, sequenced in a study of shared clonotypes between healthy human individuals. Sequenced by immunoSEQ multiplex PCR; TCRdb stores in-frame clones only, minus some. This table holds 2,100,000 or so clones, roughly 95% found once. Sequencing was performed on naive CD4+ T cells sorted from blood. The receptor set was obtained from a man between 18 and 35 years old in good health. CDR3s include the opening cysteine and the closing phenylalanine or tryptophan. Fields, in order: CDR3 length, D gene, V gene, clone size, J gene, CDR3 protein, CDR3 DNA. The D gene is left open where the match is weak. Clone size is not always given. Where it is, it says once, few, many or a class for expanded clones.

14	-	TRBV5-4	-	TRBJ2-5	CASSYREVVETQYF	TGTGCCAGCAGTTACAGGGAAGTTGTAGAGACCCAGTACTTC
12	-	TRBV7-9	-	TRBJ1-5	CASSLPSRPQHF	TGTGCCAGCAGCCTACCGTCGCGACCCCAGCATTTT
15	-	TRBV7-2	-	TRBJ2-7	CASSPESTTLYEQYF	TGTGCCAGCAGCCCGGAATCGACGACTTTGTACGAGCAGTACTTC
17	TRBD1	TRBV9	-	TRBJ1-4	CASSVRENRGRNEKLFF	TGTGCCAGCAGCGTAAGAGAGAACAGGGGGCGGAATGAAAAACTGTTTTTT
17	TRBD2	TRBV9	-	TRBJ2-5	CASSVGTGTSLKETQYF	TGTGCCAGCAGCGTGGGGACCGGGACTAGTCTCAAAGAGACCCAGTACTTC
16	TRBD1	TRBV6-5	-	TRBJ2-7	CASSYSMTGSSYEQYF	TGTGCCAGCAGTTACTCCATGACAGGGAGCTCCTACGAGCAGTACTTC
16	TRBD1	TRBV30	-	TRBJ2-2	CAWSIPTGTGAGELFF	TGTGCCTGGAGTATTCCAACCGGGACAGGGGCCGGGGAGCTGTTTTTT
14	TRBD2	TRBV29-1	-	TRBJ2-5	CSVPIAGTQETQYF	TGCAGCGTACCAATAGCGGGGACACAAGAGACCCAGTACTTC
16	TRBD1	TRBV5-4	-	TRBJ1-6	CASSFLGGQFNSPLHF	TGTGCCAGCAGTTTTCTTGGGGGACAGTTTAATTCACCCCTCCACTTT
14	TRBD1	TRBV5-1	-	TRBJ1-2	CASSPRQGARGYTF	TGCGCCAGCAGCCCTAGACAGGGGGCGCGAGGCTACACCTTC
15	-	TRBV6-1	once	TRBJ2-1	CASSLWDRAYNEQFF	TGTGCCAGCAGTCTATGGGACCGAGCCTACAATGAGCAGTTCTTC
14	-	TRBV6-5	-	TRBJ1-1	CASSLTQGTTEAFF	TGTGCCAGCAGTTTAACTCAGGGCACCACTGAAGCTTTCTTT
15	-	TRBV7-8	once	TRBJ1-2	CASSSLYTTNYGYTF	TGTGCCAGCAGCTCCCTGTACACTACAAACTATGGCTACACCTTC
17	TRBD1	TRBV5-1	-	TRBJ2-5	CASSKDARTGGGETQYF	TGCGCCAGCAGCAAGGACGCGCGGACAGGGGGCGGAGAGACCCAGTACTTC
16	-	TRBV18	-	TRBJ2-2	CASSPPGGSNTGELFF	TGTGCCAGCTCACCACCGGGCGGGTCGAACACCGGGGAGCTGTTTTTT
13	-	TRBV6-5	-	TRBJ2-7	CASSYSQGYEQYF	TGTGCCAGCAGTTACTCGCAAGGATACGAGCAGTACTTC
13	-	TRBV30	-	TRBJ2-1	CAWSVSAYNEQFF	TGTGCCTGGAGTGTATCTGCATACAATGAGCAGTTCTTC
11	-	TRBV28	once	TRBJ1-2	CASSGLYGYTF	TGTGCCAGCAGTGGGCTCTATGGCTACACCTTC
18	TRBD2	TRBV27	-	TRBJ2-3	CASSLSSGRLAYTDTQYF	TGTGCCAGCAGTTTATCATCTGGGCGACTAGCCTACACAGATACGCAGTATTTT
14	-	TRBV18	-	TRBJ2-7	CASSPRGESYEQYF	TGTGCCAGCTCACCACGGGGGGAGAGCTACGAGCAGTACTTC
14	-	TRBV19	-	TRBJ2-7	CASKRTPNAYEQYF	TGTGCCAGTAAAAGGACCCCGAACGCCTACGAGCAGTACTTC
15	-	TRBV19	-	TRBJ1-5	CASRTIVNSEQPQHF	TGTGCCAGTAGGACGATTGTTAATAGTGAGCAGCCCCAGCATTTT
15	TRBD1	TRBV5-6	-	TRBJ2-1	CASSSNGRQGSEQFF	TGTGCCAGCAGCTCAAACGGACGACAGGGAAGTGAGCAGTTCTTC
17	-	TRBV7-7	-	TRBJ2-6	CASSASGPQSRANVLTF	TGTGCCAGCAGCGCGTCAGGGCCACAAAGTCGGGCCAACGTCCTGACTTTC
15	TRBD2	TRBV14	-	TRBJ2-7	CATPRLAGEYHEQYF	TGTGCCACCCCCCGACTAGCGGGAGAGTATCACGAGCAGTACTTC
19	TRBD2	TRBV5-4	-	TRBJ2-1	CASTPGGGGLAGSVNEQFF	TGTGCCAGCACCCCGGGGGGGGGCGGACTAGCGGGATCTGTTAATGAGCAGTTCTTC
14	-	TRBV10-3	-	TRBJ1-3	CAISVDRAGNTIYF	TGTGCCATCAGTGTAGACAGAGCCGGAAACACCATATATTTT
13	TRBD1	TRBV27	-	TRBJ1-5	CASRGQGGQPQHF	TGTGCCAGCCGAGGACAGGGAGGTCAGCCCCAGCATTTT
15	TRBD2	TRBV4-3	-	TRBJ2-5	CASSQGSSGQETQYF	TGCGCCAGCAGCCAGGGATCTAGCGGCCAAGAGACCCAGTACTTC
14	-	TRBV5-5	-	TRBJ1-5	CASSLKAINQPQHF	TGTGCCAGCAGCTTGAAGGCCATCAATCAGCCCCAGCATTTT
15	TRBD1	TRBV18	-	TRBJ1-5	CASSPGDRENQPQHF	TGTGCCAGCTCACCAGGGGACAGGGAGAATCAGCCCCAGCATTTT
14	TRBD1	TRBV11-2	-	TRBJ2-3	CASSWTGAGDTQYF	TGTGCCAGCAGCTGGACAGGGGCAGGAGATACGCAGTATTTT
15	TRBD1	TRBV6-1	-	TRBJ2-7	CASSTGQGSSYEQYF	TGTGCCAGCAGTACGGGACAGGGGAGCTCCTACGAGCAGTACTTC
18	TRBD1	TRBV9	-	TRBJ1-6	CASSAPGQGGSYNSPLHF	TGTGCCAGCAGCGCTCCTGGACAGGGGGGCTCCTATAATTCACCCCTCCACTTT
15	-	TRBV5-1	once	TRBJ2-7	CASSHDRLSSYEQYF	TGCGCCAGCAGCCACGACAGACTATCCTCCTACGAGCAGTACTTC
13	-	TRBV13	-	TRBJ2-7	CASSPSPAYEQYF	TGTGCCAGCAGCCCCTCCCCCGCCTACGAGCAGTACTTC
15	-	TRBV5-1	-	TRBJ2-1	CASSLRDGSYNEQFF	TGCGCCAGCAGCTTGCGGGACGGTTCCTACAATGAGCAGTTCTTC
14	TRBD2	TRBV2	-	TRBJ2-1	CASSRTSRENEQFF	TGTGCCAGCAGTCGGACTAGTCGAGAGAATGAGCAGTTCTTC
14	TRBD2	TRBV29-1	-	TRBJ2-7	CSVSGRPLVDEQYF	TGCAGCGTAAGCGGGAGGCCCCTAGTTGATGAGCAGTACTTC
13	-	TRBV13	once	TRBJ1-5	CASSLDGNQPQHF	TGTGCCAGCAGCTTAGACGGAAATCAGCCCCAGCATTTT
12	-	TRBV6-1	-	TRBJ1-2	CASSAEIRGYTF	TGTGCCAGCAGCGCGGAAATACGTGGCTACACCTTC
16	TRBD2	TRBV7-2	-	TRBJ2-7	CASSQMTSENEYEQYF	TGTGCCAGCAGCCAGATGACTAGCGAGAACGAGTACGAGCAGTACTTC
11	-	TRBV11-1	-	TRBJ2-7	CASSLEGEQYF	TGTGCCAGCAGCTTAGAAGGGGAGCAGTACTTC
15	-	TRBV5-1	-	TRBJ2-6	CASSLGVSGANVLTF	TGCGCCAGCAGCTTGGGTGTTTCTGGGGCCAACGTCCTGACTTTC